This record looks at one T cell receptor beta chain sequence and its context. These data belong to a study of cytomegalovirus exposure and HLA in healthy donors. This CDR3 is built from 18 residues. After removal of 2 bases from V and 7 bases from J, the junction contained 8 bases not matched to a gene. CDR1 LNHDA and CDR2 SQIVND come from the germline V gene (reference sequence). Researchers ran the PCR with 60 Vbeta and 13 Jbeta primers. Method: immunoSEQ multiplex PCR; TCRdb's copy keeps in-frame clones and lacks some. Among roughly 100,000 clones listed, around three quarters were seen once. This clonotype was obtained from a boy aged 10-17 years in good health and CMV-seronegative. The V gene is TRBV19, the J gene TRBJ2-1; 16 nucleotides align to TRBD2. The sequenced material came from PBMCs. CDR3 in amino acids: CASSITGTSGRAGNEQFF. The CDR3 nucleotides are TGTGCCAGTAGTATAACGGGGACTAGCGGGAGGGCCGGTAATGAGCAGTTCTTC.